The 29 T cell receptor beta chains presented below share a single source sample, sequenced in a study of monozygotic twins with inflammatory bowel disease. For each CDR3 protein, TCRdb gives one entry from its re-call of the 5' RACE reads, without DNA. The sample totals 300,000 to 400,000 distinct CDR3 sequences. Sequences were obtained from blood. These receptor sequences come from a human donor with ulcerative colitis or Crohn's disease, or a healthy co-twin of an affected twin (not recorded which).

The genes are TRBV28 and TRBJ2-7; with no DNA, the TCRdb D assignment of TRBD2 cannot be verified. This CDR3 is 15 amino acids long. Germline V gene sequence: CDR1 MDHEN, CDR2 SYDVKM. CDR3 region: CASSSSLAGDYEQYF.

The chain joins TRBV5-1 to TRBJ1-2; TCRdb reports TRBD1, a call that lacks DNA to check it against. This CDR3 is 17 amino acids long. Germline loops: CDR1 SGHRS, CDR2 YFSETQ. The CDR3 region is CASSSPRDGLLNYGYTF.

The chain carries TRBV2 and TRBJ1-1. Germline V lookup: CDR1 SNHLY, CDR2 FYNNEI. This CDR3 has 14 amino acids. CDR3 residues: CASSDGGAVAEAFF. The full variable domain, with the rest looked up from reference TRBV2 and TRBJ1-1, is EPEVTQTPSHQVTQMGQEVILRCVPISNHLYFYWYRQILGQKVEFLVSFYNNEISEKSEIFDDQFSVERPDGSNFTLKIRSTKLEDSAMYFCASSDGGAVAEAFFGQGTRLTVV.

The chain employs TRBV7-2 and TRBJ1-5. The CDR3 is 15 amino acids. Germline V gives CDR1 SGHTA, CDR2 FQGNSA. This chain's CDR3 is CASSLEAGPHQPQHF. Together with reference TRBV7-2 and TRBJ1-5, the CDR3 gives the full variable domain: GAGVSQSPSNKVTEKGKDVELRCDPISGHTALYWYRQSLGQGLEFLIYFQGNSAPDKSGLPSDRFSAERTGGSVSTLTIQRTQQEDSAVYLCASSLEAGPHQPQHFGDGTRLSIL.

V gene TRBV19 combines with J gene TRBJ2-1; TCRdb lists TRBD2, though no DNA is available to test this call. Germline V gives CDR1 LNHDA, CDR2 SQIVND (reference sequence). This CDR3 is 16 amino acids long. CDR3 region: CASSLRRGLTYNEQFF.

The chain joins TRBV5-1 to TRBJ1-5. The CDR3 is made up of 14 amino acids. Germline-derived CDR1 and CDR2 are SGHRS and YFSETQ. This CDR3 is CASSLDYSNQPQHF.

This chain joins TRBV5-1 and TRBJ1-1. Germline CDR1 and CDR2: SGHRS and YFSETQ. The length of the CDR3 is 14 residues. CDR3 sequence: CASSLEWSWTEAFF.

The chain has TRBV5-6 and TRBJ2-5; TCRdb names TRBD1, which stays unverified in the absence of DNA. Per germline, CDR1 SGHDT and CDR2 YYEEEE. The CDR3 covers 14 residues. The CDR3 region is CASSLQGSQETQYF.

V usage is TRBV5-1 and J usage is TRBJ2-7. The germline V gene has CDR1 SGHRS and CDR2 YFSETQ. CDR3 length: 16 amino acids. The CDR3 is CASSQGAKDGTYEQYF.

This chain connects TRBV7-8 to TRBJ1-1; TCRdb designates TRBD1, a call that cannot be tested without DNA. CDR3 length: 12 residues. Per germline, CDR1 SGHVS and CDR2 FQNEAQ. CDR3 loop: CASSYGDRDAFF.

The chain employs TRBV5-1 and TRBJ1-2; as DNA is missing, the TRBD1 call by TCRdb cannot be tested. CDR1 SGHRS and CDR2 YFSETQ come from the germline V gene. This CDR3 is built from 15 residues. The CDR3 loop reads CASSSGTRADYGYTF.

The V and J genes are TRBV5-4 and TRBJ2-2; TCRdb indicates TRBD2, and absent DNA this call remains unverified. Germline assignment: CDR1 SGHNT and CDR2 YYREEE (reference sequence). The length of the CDR3 is 17 residues. The CDR3 spells CASSRTSGRTNTGELFF. The full variable domain, completed using reference TRBV5-4 and TRBJ2-2, is ETGVTQSPTHLIKTRGQQVTLRCSSQSGHNTVSWYQQALGQGPQFIFQYYREEENGRGNFPPRFSGLQFPNYSSELNVNALELDDSALYLCASSRTSGRTNTGELFFGEGSRLTVL.

The chain uses TRBV6-5 and TRBJ2-3; TCRdb names TRBD2, which stays unverified in the absence of DNA. The CDR3 runs 18 residues. Per the germline V gene, CDR1 is MNHEY and CDR2 is SVGAGI. CDR3 loop: CASSFTHPRDPSTDTQYF.

This chain uses TRBV29-1 with TRBJ2-4; TCRdb names TRBD1, which stays unverified in the absence of DNA. The V gene's germline CDR1 is SQVTM and CDR2 ANQGSEA. The CDR3 spans 15 residues. The CDR3 reads CSVPGPLPAKNIQYF.

This rearrangement joins TRBV5-6 to TRBJ2-1; TCRdb's D call of TRBD2 is untestable without DNA. The germline V gene encodes CDR1 SGHDT and CDR2 YYEEEE. CDR3 length equals 16 residues. CDR3 in amino acids: CASSTVAGGLPRRQFF.

Here the CDR3 reads CSARGSVGRVSNQPQHF. This chain connects TRBV20-1 to TRBJ1-5. This CDR3 comprises 17 residues. Looked up from germline, CDR1 is DFQATT and CDR2 is SNEGSKA (reference sequence).

The gene calls are TRBV20-1 and TRBJ2-1; TCRdb designates TRBD1, a call that cannot be tested without DNA. Per the germline V gene, CDR1 is DFQATT and CDR2 is SNEGSKA (reference sequence). The CDR3 has 14 amino acids. CDR3 region: CSAHQGPSYNEQFF.

The chain has TRBV20-1 and TRBJ2-2; TCRdb returns TRBD2, unconfirmable since there is no DNA. Germline CDR1 and CDR2: DFQATT and SNEGSKA (reference sequence). The CDR3 runs 17 residues. CDR3 in amino acids: CSAGILAGGPNTGELFF.

J is TRBJ2-5 and V is TRBV3-1; TCRdb gives TRBD1 as the D gene, but with no DNA this cannot be confirmed. This CDR3 region has 17 residues. The germline gives CDR1 LGHDT, CDR2 YNNKEL (reference sequence). Here the CDR3 reads CASSQLTGTRRDETQYF.

J is TRBJ1-2 and V is TRBV5-1; TCRdb's D call, TRBD1, is unchecked because there is no DNA. From germline, CDR1 is SGHRS and CDR2 YFSETQ. This CDR3 spans 15 amino acids. CDR3 loop: CASSLGALTIYGYTF.

The rearrangement links TRBV20-1 to TRBJ2-7; TCRdb names TRBD1, which stays unverified in the absence of DNA. CDR3 length equals 13 residues. The germline V gene has CDR1 DFQATT and CDR2 SNEGSKA (reference sequence). CDR3 amino acids: CSSKGDASYEQYF.

The CDR3 is CSAGGSGRASTDTQYF. This rearrangement joins TRBV20-1 to TRBJ2-3; TCRdb designates TRBD1, a call that cannot be tested without DNA. The CDR3 is made up of 16 amino acids. From germline, CDR1 is DFQATT and CDR2 SNEGSKA (reference sequence).

The V and J genes are TRBV29-1 and TRBJ2-5. In germline, CDR1 is SQVTM, CDR2 ANQGSEA. CDR3 length: 11 residues. CDR3 amino acids: CSVGAPETQYF.

J is TRBJ2-3 and V is TRBV5-1. The CDR3 is made up of 12 amino acids. Per germline, CDR1 SGHRS and CDR2 YFSETQ. The CDR3 sequence is CASSLNGDTQYF.

The chain combines TRBV5-6 with TRBJ1-2. CDR1 and CDR2 from the germline V gene are SGHDT and YYEEEE. The CDR3 consists of 14 residues. CDR3 sequence reads: CASSPYNSPYGYTF.

This chain uses TRBV5-4 with TRBJ1-5. Looked up from germline, CDR1 is SGHNT and CDR2 is YYREEE (reference sequence). This CDR3 is built from 12 residues. The CDR3 reads CASRHSNQPQHF. Full variable domain (rest looked up from reference TRBV5-4 and TRBJ1-5): ETGVTQSPTHLIKTRGQQVTLRCSSQSGHNTVSWYQQALGQGPQFIFQYYREEENGRGNFPPRFSGLQFPNYSSELNVNALELDDSALYLCASRHSNQPQHFGDGTRLSIL.

The rearrangement uses TRBV28 and TRBJ2-2. This CDR3 region has 12 residues. The V gene's germline CDR1 is MDHEN and CDR2 SYDVKM. CDR3 amino acids: CATSVQTGELFF.

The chain recombines TRBV30 with TRBJ2-2. The CDR3 length is 15 residues. From germline, CDR1 is GTSNPN and CDR2 SVGIG (reference sequence). CDR3 protein: CAWTVGLTNTGELFF.

This rearrangement joins TRBV5-6 to TRBJ2-1; TCRdb's D call of TRBD1 is untestable without DNA. The CDR3 has 15 residues. Germline CDR1 SGHDT, CDR2 YYEEEE. CDR3 amino acids: CASSGTGTYYNEQFF.